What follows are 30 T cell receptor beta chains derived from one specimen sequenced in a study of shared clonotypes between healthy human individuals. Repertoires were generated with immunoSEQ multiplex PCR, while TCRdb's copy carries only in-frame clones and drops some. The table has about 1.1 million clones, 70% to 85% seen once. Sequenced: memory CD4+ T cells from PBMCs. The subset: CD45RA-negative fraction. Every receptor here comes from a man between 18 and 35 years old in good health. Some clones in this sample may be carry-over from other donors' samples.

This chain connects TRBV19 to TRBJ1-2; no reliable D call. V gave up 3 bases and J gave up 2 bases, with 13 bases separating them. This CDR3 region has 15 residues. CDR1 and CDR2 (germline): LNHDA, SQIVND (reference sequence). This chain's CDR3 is CASSIPGMGNYGYTF. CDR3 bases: TGTGCCAGTAGTATTCCCGGGATGGGCAACTATGGCTACACCTTC.

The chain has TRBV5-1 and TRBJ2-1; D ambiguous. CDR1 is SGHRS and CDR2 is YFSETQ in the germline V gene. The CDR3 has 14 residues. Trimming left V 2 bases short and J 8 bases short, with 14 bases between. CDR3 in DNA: TGCGCCAGCAGCTTTGGGGAAAAAAGCGATGAGCAGTTCTTC. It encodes CASSFGEKSDEQFF. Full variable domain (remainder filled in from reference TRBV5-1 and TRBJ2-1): KAGVTQTPRYLIKTRGQQVTLSCSPISGHRSVSWYQQTPGQGLQFLFEYFSETQRNKGNFPGRFSGRQFSNSRSEMNVSTLELGDSALYLCASSFGEKSDEQFFGPGTRLTVL.

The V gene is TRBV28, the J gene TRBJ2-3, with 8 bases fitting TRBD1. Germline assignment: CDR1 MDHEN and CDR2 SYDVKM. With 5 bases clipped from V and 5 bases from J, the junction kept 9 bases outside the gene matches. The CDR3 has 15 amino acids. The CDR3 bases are TGTGCCAGCAGTCTGGGACAGGCTCGGGGAGATACGCAGTATTTT. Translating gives CASSLGQARGDTQYF. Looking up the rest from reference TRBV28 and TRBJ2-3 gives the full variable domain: DVKVTQSSRYLVKRTGEKVFLECVQDMDHENMFWYRQDPGLGLRLIYFSYDVKMKEKGDIPEGYSVSREKKERFSLILESASTNQTSMYLCASSLGQARGDTQYFGPGTRLTVL.

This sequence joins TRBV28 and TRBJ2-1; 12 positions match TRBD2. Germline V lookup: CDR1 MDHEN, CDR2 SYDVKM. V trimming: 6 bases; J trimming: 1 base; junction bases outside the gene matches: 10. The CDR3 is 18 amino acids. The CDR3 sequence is CASRSTSGSGGSYNEQFF. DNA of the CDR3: TGTGCCAGCAGATCGACTAGCGGGAGTGGGGGTTCCTACAATGAGCAGTTCTTC.

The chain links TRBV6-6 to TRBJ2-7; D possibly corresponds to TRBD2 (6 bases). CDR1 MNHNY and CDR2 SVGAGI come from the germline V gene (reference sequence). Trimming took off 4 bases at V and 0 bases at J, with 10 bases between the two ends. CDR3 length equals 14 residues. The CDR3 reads CASSWRAYSYEQYF. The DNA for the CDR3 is TGTGCCAGCAGTTGGAGGGCCTACTCCTACGAGCAGTACTTC.

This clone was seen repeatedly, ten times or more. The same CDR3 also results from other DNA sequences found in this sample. The CDR3 spells CASSVDNYGYTF. The CDR3 DNA is TGTGCCAGCAGCGTCGATAACTATGGCTACACCTTC. The chain employs TRBV2 and TRBJ1-2; D not resolved. CDR3 length: 12 residues. Germline CDR1 reads SNHLY; CDR2 reads FYNNEI. V was cut by 6 bases and J by 1 base, with 6 bases left in between.

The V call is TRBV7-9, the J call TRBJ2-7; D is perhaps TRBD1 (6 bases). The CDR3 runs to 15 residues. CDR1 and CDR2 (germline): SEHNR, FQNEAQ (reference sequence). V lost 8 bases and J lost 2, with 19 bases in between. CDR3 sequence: CASSVRAGDPYEQYF. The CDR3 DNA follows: TGTGCCAGCTCGGTTAGGGCAGGGGACCCCTACGAGCAGTACTTC.

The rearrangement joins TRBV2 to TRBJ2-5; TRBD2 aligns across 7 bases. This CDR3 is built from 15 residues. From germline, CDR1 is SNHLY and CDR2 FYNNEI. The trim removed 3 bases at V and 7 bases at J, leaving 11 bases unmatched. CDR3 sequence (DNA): TGTGCCAGCAGTGAGGGGGGGTATTCGGTCGGGACCCAGTACTTC. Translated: CASSEGGYSVGTQYF.

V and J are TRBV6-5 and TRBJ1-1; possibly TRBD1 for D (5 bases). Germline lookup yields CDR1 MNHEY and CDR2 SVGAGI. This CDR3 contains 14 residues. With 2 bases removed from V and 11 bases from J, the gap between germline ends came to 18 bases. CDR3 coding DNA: TGTGCCAGCAGTTACAGCACGGGGCCTGTTTGGGCTTTCTTT. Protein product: CASSYSTGPVWAFF.

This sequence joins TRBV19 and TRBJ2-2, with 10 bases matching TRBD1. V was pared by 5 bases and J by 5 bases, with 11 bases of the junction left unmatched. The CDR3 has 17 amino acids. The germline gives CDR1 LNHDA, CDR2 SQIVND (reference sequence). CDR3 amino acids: CASSVLRDRGGTGELFF. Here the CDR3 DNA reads TGTGCCAGTAGTGTACTCCGGGACAGGGGTGGAACCGGGGAGCTGTTTTTT.

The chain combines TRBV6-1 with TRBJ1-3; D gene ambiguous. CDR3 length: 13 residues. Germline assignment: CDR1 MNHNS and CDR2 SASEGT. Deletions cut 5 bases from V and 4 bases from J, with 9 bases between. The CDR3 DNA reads TGTGCCAGCAGTTTTGCCGAGGGAAACACCATATATTTT. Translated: CASSFAEGNTIYF.

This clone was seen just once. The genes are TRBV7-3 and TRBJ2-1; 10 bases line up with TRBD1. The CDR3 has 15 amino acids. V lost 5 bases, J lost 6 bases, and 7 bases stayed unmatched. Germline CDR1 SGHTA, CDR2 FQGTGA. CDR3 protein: CASSDTGQGFNEQFF. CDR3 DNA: TGTGCCAGCAGCGACACGGGACAGGGGTTCAATGAGCAGTTCTTC.

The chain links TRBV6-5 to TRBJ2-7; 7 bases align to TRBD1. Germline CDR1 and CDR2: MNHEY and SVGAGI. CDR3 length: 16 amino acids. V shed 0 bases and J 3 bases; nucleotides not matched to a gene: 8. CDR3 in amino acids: CASSYSTGIAFYEQYF. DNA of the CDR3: TGTGCCAGCAGTTACTCGACAGGGATCGCCTTCTACGAGCAGTACTTC.

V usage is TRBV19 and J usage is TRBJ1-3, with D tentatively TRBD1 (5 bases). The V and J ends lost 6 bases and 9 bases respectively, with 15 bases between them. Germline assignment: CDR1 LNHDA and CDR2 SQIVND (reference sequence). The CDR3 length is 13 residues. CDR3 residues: CASSRGPTGTIYF. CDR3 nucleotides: TGTGCCAGTAGCCGGGGACCTACGGGCACCATATATTTT.

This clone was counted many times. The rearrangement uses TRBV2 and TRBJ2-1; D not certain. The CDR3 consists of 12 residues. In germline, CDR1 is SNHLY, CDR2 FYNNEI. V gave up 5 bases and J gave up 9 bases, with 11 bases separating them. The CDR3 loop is CASSPGRGEQFF. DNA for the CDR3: TGTGCCAGCAGTCCGGGCCGAGGTGAGCAGTTCTTC.

In nucleotides, the CDR3 is TGCGCCAGCAGCACTCCCTCCGGGACAGGGGTCTCCGAGCAGTACTTC. Amino acids: CASSTPSGTGVSEQYF. V gene TRBV5-1 combines with J gene TRBJ2-7; TRBD1 aligns across 10 bases. The V gene's germline CDR1 is SGHRS and CDR2 YFSETQ. The CDR3 runs to 16 residues. J was trimmed by 6 bases and V by 4 bases; bases with no gene match: 13.

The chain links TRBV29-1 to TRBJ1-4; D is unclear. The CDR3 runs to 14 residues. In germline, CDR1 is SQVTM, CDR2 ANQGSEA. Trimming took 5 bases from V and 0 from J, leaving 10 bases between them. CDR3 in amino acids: CSVREDATNEKLFF. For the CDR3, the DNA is TGCAGCGTTCGGGAAGATGCAACTAATGAAAAACTGTTTTTT.

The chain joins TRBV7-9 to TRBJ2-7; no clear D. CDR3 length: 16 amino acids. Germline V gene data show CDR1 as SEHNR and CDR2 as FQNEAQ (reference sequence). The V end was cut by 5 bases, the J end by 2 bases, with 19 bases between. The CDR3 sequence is CASSPQTRTSPYEQYF. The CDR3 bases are TGTGCCAGCAGCCCACAGACACGGACGAGTCCCTACGAGCAGTACTTC.

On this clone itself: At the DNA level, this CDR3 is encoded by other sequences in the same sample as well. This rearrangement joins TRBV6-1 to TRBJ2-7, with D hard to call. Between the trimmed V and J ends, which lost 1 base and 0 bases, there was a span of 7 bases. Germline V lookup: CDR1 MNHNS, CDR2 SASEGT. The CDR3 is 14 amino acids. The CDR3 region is CASSEVADSYEQYF. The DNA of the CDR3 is TGTGCCAGCAGTGAAGTGGCAGACTCCTACGAGCAGTACTTC.

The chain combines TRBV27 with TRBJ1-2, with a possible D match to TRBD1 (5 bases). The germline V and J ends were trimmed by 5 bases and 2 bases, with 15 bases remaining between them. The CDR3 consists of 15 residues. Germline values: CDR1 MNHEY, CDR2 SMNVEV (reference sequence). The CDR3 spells CASSPRQGRNYGYTF. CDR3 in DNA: TGTGCCAGCAGTCCCCGCCAGGGCCGGAACTATGGCTACACCTTC.

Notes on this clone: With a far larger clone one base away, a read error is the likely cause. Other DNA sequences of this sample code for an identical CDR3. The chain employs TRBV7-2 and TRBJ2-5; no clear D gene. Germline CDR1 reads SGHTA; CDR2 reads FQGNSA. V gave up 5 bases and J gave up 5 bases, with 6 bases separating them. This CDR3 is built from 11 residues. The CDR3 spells CASSLSETQYF. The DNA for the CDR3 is TGTGCCAGCAGCCTTTCGGAGACCCAGTACTTC.

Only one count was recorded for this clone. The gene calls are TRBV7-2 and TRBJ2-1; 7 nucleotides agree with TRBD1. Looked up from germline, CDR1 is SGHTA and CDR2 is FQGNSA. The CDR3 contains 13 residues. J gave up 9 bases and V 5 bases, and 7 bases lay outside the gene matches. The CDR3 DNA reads TGTGCCAGCAGCACCCGACAGGGCGGTGAGCAGTTCTTC. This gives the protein CASSTRQGGEQFF.

The CDR3 DNA reads TGCGCCAGCAGCTCGGGGACTAGCGGTACCGATACGCAGTATTTT. This translates into CASSSGTSGTDTQYF. V gene TRBV5-1 combines with J gene TRBJ2-3; 11 bases fit TRBD2. Per the germline V gene, CDR1 is SGHRS and CDR2 is YFSETQ. J gave up 6 bases and V 3 bases, and 6 bases lay outside the gene matches. CDR3 length: 15 amino acids.

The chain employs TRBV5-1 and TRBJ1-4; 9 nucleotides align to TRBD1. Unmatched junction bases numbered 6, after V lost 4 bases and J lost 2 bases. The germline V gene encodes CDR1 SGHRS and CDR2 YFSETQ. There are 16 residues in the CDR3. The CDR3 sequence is CASSTTGGSTNEKLFF. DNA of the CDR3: TGCGCCAGCAGCACAACAGGGGGCTCTACTAATGAAAAACTGTTTTTT.

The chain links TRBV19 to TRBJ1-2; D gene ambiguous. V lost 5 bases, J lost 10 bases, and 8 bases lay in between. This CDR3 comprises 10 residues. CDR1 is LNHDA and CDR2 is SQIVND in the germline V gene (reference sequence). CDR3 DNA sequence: TGTGCCAGTAGTTCGTTTGACTACACCTTC. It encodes CASSSFDYTF.

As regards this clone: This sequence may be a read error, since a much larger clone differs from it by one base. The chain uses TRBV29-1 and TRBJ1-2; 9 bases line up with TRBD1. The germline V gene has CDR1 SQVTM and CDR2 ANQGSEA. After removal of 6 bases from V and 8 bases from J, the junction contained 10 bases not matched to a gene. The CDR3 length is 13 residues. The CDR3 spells CSVEQGADRGYTF. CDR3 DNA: TGCAGCGTCGAACAGGGGGCGGATCGGGGCTACACCTTC.

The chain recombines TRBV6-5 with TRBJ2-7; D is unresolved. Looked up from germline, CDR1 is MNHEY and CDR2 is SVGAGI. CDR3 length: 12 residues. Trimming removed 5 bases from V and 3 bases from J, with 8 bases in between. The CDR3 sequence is CASSPTNYEQYF. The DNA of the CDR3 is TGTGCCAGCAGTCCGACAAACTACGAGCAGTACTTC.

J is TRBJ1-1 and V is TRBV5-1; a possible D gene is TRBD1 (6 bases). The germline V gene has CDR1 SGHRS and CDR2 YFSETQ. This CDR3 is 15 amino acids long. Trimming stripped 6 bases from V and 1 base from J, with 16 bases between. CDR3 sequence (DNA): TGCGCCAGCACCTTACAGGGCCTTGGGAACACTGAAGCTTTCTTT. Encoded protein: CASTLQGLGNTEAFF.

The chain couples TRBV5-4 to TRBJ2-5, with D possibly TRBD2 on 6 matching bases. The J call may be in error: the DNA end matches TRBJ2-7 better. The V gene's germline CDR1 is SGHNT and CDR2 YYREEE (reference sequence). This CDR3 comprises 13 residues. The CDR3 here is CASRDGSSYEQYF. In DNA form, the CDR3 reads TGTGCCAGCCGTGACGGGAGCTCCTACGAGCAGTACTTC.

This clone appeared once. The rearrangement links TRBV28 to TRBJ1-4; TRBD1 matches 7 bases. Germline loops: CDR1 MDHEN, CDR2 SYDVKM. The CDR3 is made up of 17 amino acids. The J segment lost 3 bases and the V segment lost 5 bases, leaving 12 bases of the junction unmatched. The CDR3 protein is CASSKGGQQGPNEKLFF. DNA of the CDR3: TGTGCCAGCAGTAAAGGGGGGCAACAGGGGCCTAATGAAAAACTGTTTTTT.